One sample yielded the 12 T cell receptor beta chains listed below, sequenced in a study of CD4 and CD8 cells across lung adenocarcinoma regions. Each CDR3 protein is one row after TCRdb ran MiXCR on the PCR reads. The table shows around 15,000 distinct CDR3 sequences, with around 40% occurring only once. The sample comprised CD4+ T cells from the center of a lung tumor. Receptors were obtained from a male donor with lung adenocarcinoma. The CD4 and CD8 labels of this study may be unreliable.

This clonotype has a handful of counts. CDR3 sequence (DNA): TGTGCCAGCAGCCCGTGGCTGAACGATCAGCCCCAGCATTTT. Its translation: CASSPWLNDQPQHF. V is TRBV7-2 and J is TRBJ1-5; D is uncertain. Per the germline V gene, CDR1 is SGHTA and CDR2 is FQGNSA. With 5 bases removed from V and 5 bases from J, the gap between germline ends came to 13 bases. The CDR3 is made up of 14 amino acids.

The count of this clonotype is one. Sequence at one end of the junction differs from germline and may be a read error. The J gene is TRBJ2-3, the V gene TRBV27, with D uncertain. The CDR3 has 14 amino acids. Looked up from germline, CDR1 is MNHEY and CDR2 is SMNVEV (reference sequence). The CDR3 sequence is CASRGLRATNTQYF. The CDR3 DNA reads TGTGCCAGCAGGGGGTTAAGAGCAACAAATACTCAGTATTTC.

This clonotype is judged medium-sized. The CDR3 loop is CASSYSGLPTGPGELFF. The CDR3 DNA follows: TGTGCCAGCAGTTACTCGGGACTCCCAACCGGTCCCGGGGAGCTGTTTTTT. This chain joins TRBV6-5 and TRBJ2-2; a possible D gene is TRBD2 (6 bases). V dropped 0 bases and J dropped 6 bases, with 17 bases sitting between them. There are 17 residues in the CDR3. Germline CDR1 MNHEY, CDR2 SVGAGI.

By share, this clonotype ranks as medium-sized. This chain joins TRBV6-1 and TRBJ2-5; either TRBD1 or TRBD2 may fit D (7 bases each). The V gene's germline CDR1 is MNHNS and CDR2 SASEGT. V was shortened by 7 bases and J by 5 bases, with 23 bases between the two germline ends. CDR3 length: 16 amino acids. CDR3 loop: CASTKGGGGFVETQYF. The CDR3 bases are TGTGCCAGCACCAAGGGAGGGGGCGGGTTTGTGGAGACCCAGTACTTC.

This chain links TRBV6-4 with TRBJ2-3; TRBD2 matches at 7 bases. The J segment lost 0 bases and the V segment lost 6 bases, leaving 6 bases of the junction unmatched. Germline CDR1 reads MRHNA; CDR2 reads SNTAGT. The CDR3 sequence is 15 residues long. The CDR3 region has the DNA TGTGCCAGCAGCCTGAGAGCGGGGAGCACAGATACGCAGTATTTT. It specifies CASSLRAGSTDTQYF.

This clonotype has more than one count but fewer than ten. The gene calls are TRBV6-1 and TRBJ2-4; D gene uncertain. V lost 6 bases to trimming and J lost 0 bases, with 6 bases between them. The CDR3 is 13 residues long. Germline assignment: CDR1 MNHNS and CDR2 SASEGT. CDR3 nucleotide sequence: TGTGCCAGCAGGATGGGAGCCAAAAACATTCAGTACTTC. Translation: CASRMGAKNIQYF.

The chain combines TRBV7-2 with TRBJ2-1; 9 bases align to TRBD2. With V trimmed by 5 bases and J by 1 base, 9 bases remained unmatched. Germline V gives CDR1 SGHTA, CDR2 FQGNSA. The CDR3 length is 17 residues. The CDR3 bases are TGTGCCAGCAGCCCCGGGACTAGCTGGAAATCCTACAATGAGCAGTTCTTC. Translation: CASSPGTSWKSYNEQFF.

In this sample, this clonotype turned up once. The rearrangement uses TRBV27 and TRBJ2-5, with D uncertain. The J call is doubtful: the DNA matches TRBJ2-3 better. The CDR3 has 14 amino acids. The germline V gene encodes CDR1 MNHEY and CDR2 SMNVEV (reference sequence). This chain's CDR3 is CAGSRARATETQYF. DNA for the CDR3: TGTGCGGGCAGTAGGGCCCGTGCCACAGAGACCCAGTATTTT.

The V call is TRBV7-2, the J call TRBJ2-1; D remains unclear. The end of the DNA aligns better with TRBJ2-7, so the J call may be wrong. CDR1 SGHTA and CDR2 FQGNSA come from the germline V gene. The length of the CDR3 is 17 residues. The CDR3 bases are TGTGCCAGCAGCCTTCTCGGGTTCTACCTTACCTCCTACGAGCAGTACTTC. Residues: CASSLLGFYLTSYEQYF.

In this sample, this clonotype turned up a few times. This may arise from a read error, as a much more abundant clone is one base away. CDR3 coding DNA: TGTGCCAGCAGTTTACTCGGGGTTCCCAATGAGCAGTACTTC. It translates to CASSLLGVPNEQYF. V and J are TRBV28 and TRBJ2-5; the D gene is possibly TRBD2 (5 bases). The CDR3 is made up of 14 amino acids. The germline V and J ends were trimmed by 2 bases and 11 bases, with 18 bases remaining between them. Looked up from germline, CDR1 is MDHEN and CDR2 is SYDVKM.

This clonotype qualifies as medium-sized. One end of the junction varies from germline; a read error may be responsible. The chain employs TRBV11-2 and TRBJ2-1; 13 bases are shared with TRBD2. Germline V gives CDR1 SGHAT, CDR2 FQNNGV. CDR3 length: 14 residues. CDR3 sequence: CASSLPGTSGILNF. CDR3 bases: TGTGCCAGCAGCTTACCCGGGACTAGCGGGATTCTAAACTTC.

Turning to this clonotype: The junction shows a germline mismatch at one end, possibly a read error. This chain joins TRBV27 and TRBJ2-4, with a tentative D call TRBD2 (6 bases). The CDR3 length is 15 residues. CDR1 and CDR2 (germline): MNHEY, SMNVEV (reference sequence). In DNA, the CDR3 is TGTGGCAGCAGGACGGGACTGCGAGCCAAAGATATTCAGTACTTC. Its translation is CGSRTGLRAKDIQYF.